Described below is a single TCR beta chain sequence and its context. The source of the sample is a study of CD8+ T cells in alopecia areata. CDR3 length equals 13 residues. V was pared by 5 bases and J by 4 bases, with 9 bases between. Germline V gene sequence: CDR1 MNHEY, CDR2 SMNVEV (reference sequence). Extracted from the samples, RNA was reverse transcribed into cDNA to serve as the sequencing template. Generated by immunoSEQ multiplex PCR, the TCRdb table keeps only in-frame clones and is missing some. The sample includes fewer than 110,000 clones, around 50% of them seen just once. Specimen: CD4+ T cells sorted from blood. This receptor was obtained from a human donor in good health. The rearrangement links TRBV27 to TRBJ1-5; D remains unclear. The CDR3 loop reads CASSTWNNQPQHF. Here the CDR3 DNA reads TGTGCCAGCAGTACCTGGAATAATCAGCCCCAGCATTTT.